The 26 T cell receptor beta chains in this list originate from one sample, sequenced in a study of graft-versus-host responses after intestinal transplantation. The antigens for these receptors are not known. Produced via immunoSEQ multiplex PCR; TCRdb's table is partial and in-frame only. The data contain 100,000 to 110,000 clones, about 90% of them seen just once; the ten biggest clones take up 0.85% to 1%. The sequencing used unstimulated CD4+ T cells sorted from spleen or lymph node cells, collected before transplant. These receptors all stem from a human donor who was the organ donor for an intestinal transplant.

This chain joins TRBV30 and TRBJ2-7, with D possibly matching TRBD2 (7 bases). Germline CDR1 GTSNPN, CDR2 SVGIG (reference sequence). The V end lost 2 bases, the J end lost 5 bases, and 22 bases lay between the germline ends. The CDR3 length is 16 residues. CDR3 region: CAWSHSHRGGGHEQYF. The DNA of the CDR3 is TGTGCCTGGAGTCATAGTCATCGTGGGGGGGGCCACGAGCAGTACTTC.

J is TRBJ2-6 and V is TRBV19, with D hard to call. This CDR3 is built from 17 residues. Trimming took 0 bases from V and 1 from J, leaving 10 bases between them. Germline assignment: CDR1 LNHDA and CDR2 SQIVND (reference sequence). In DNA form, the CDR3 reads TGTGCCAGTAGTATAGATCTATGGGAATCTGGGGCCAACGTCCTGACTTTC. This encodes CASSIDLWESGANVLTF.

The chain employs TRBV2 and TRBJ1-1; TRBD1 is a possible D gene (6 bases). CDR3 length: 13 residues. CDR1 and CDR2 from the germline V gene are SNHLY and FYNNEI. The V and J ends lost 6 bases and 2 bases respectively, with 10 bases between them. CDR3 amino acids: CASSSTGNTEAFF. The CDR3 coding sequence is TGTGCCAGCAGCTCGACAGGAAACACTGAAGCTTTCTTT.

The sample holds one count of this clone. The rearrangement uses TRBV27 and TRBJ2-6; D is undetermined. Germline V lookup: CDR1 MNHEY, CDR2 SMNVEV (reference sequence). V shed 7 bases and J shed 2 bases, with 15 bases lying between them. The CDR3 is made up of 16 amino acids. The CDR3 reads CASTLRHLAGANVLTF. CDR3 DNA: TGTGCCAGCACCCTGAGACATTTGGCTGGGGCCAACGTCCTGACTTTC. Using reference TRBV27 and TRBJ2-6 for the parts outside the CDR3, the full variable domain is EAQVTQNPRYLITVTGKKLTVTCSQNMNHEYMSWYRQDPGLGLRQIYYSMNVEVTDKGDVPEGYKVSRKEKRNFPLILESPSPNQTSLYFCASTLRHLAGANVLTFGAGSRLTVL.

The V gene is TRBV18, the J gene TRBJ1-5; no reliable D call. CDR3 size: 13 residues. CDR1 and CDR2 from the germline V gene are KGHSH and LQKENI. The germline V and J ends were trimmed by 4 bases and 0 bases, with 4 bases remaining between them. The CDR3 is CASSLGSNQPQHF. The CDR3 DNA reads TGTGCCAGCTCACTCGGTAGCAATCAGCCCCAGCATTTT.

The V gene is TRBV30, the J gene TRBJ2-7, with D perhaps matching TRBD1 (7 bases). Germline CDR1 reads GTSNPN; CDR2 reads SVGIG (reference sequence). The CDR3 covers 18 residues. The V end lost 0 bases, the J end lost 0 bases, and 21 bases lay between the germline ends. CDR3 bases: TGTGCCTGGAGTGTAATCCTCGGTTCGGGGGACAGCTCCTACGAGCAGTACTTC. Its protein is CAWSVILGSGDSSYEQYF.

The chain recombines TRBV28 with TRBJ1-6; D gene ambiguous. V was shortened by 7 bases and J by 0 bases, with 4 bases between the two germline ends. This CDR3 is built from 13 residues. In germline, CDR1 is MDHEN, CDR2 SYDVKM. CDR3 region: CASISSYNSPLHF. The CDR3 DNA is TGTGCCAGCATTAGCTCCTATAATTCACCCCTCCACTTT.

In DNA, the CDR3 is TGTGCCAGTAGGACGGCCTCAGGCACCGGGGAGCTGTTTTTT. This encodes CASRTASGTGELFF. V gene TRBV19 combines with J gene TRBJ2-2, with D hard to call. The CDR3 contains 14 residues. CDR1 is LNHDA, CDR2 SQIVND, per germline (reference sequence). V was clipped by 6 bases and J by 4 bases, with 12 bases between them.

The chain uses TRBV19 and TRBJ1-4, with unresolved D. CDR1 and CDR2 (germline): LNHDA, SQIVND (reference sequence). This CDR3 is 14 amino acids long. Trimming took off 6 bases at V and 2 bases at J, with 10 bases between the two ends. The DNA for the CDR3 is TGTGCCAGTAGATCTTCACGCACTAATGAAAAACTGTTTTTT. It translates to CASRSSRTNEKLFF.

The rearrangement links TRBV7-7 to TRBJ2-5; possibly TRBD1 or TRBD2 for D (6 bases each). From germline, CDR1 is SSHAT and CDR2 FNYEAQ (reference sequence). This CDR3 region has 15 residues. The ends were cut back, 5 bases at V and 5 bases at J, with 18 bases in the middle. The CDR3 bases are TGTGCCAGCAGCCCCCGAGGGGGGAGCGGGGAGACCCAGTACTTC. Amino acid sequence: CASSPRGGSGETQYF.

This chain connects TRBV9 to TRBJ1-4; tentative D call: TRBD1 (5 bases). This CDR3 has 14 residues. The germline V gene has CDR1 SGDLS and CDR2 YYNGEE. V was cut by 3 bases and J by 4 bases, with 10 bases left in between. The CDR3 region is CASSAGTGNEKLFF. The CDR3, as DNA: TGTGCCAGCAGCGCCGGGACGGGTAATGAAAAACTGTTTTTT.

The chain is built from TRBV4-1 and TRBJ2-2; D gene uncertain. Trimming cost V 4 bases and J 0 bases, with 12 bases left between them. The CDR3 contains 16 residues. Per germline, CDR1 MGHRA and CDR2 YSYEKL. CDR3 protein: CASSLYRAANTGELFF. CDR3 sequence (DNA): TGCGCCAGCAGCCTTTATCGGGCGGCGAACACCGGGGAGCTGTTTTTT.

The V and J genes are TRBV28 and TRBJ1-1; no clear D. V gave up 6 bases and J gave up 10 bases, with 9 bases separating them. Germline V gene sequence: CDR1 MDHEN, CDR2 SYDVKM. This CDR3 is built from 10 residues. CDR3 sequence: CASRGWRAFF. CDR3 in DNA: TGTGCCAGCAGGGGGTGGAGAGCTTTCTTT. Full variable domain (missing parts from reference TRBV28 and TRBJ1-1): DVKVTQSSRYLVKRTGEKVFLECVQDMDHENMFWYRQDPGLGLRLIYFSYDVKMKEKGDIPEGYSVSREKKERFSLILESASTNQTSMYLCASRGWRAFFGQGTRLTVV.

This clone appeared once. J is TRBJ2-2 and V is TRBV5-4; D remains ambiguous. CDR3 length: 15 amino acids. The V end lost 1 base, the J end lost 5 bases, and 12 bases lay between the germline ends. Germline V gene data show CDR1 as SGHNT and CDR2 as YYREEE (reference sequence). In DNA form, the CDR3 reads TGTGCCAGCAGCTTGACCATAGCTGGAACCGGGGAGCTGTTTTTT. It translates to CASSLTIAGTGELFF.

This chain links TRBV12-2 with TRBJ1-5. TRBV12-2 is given as a pseudogene. The CDR3 is made up of 17 amino acids. The CDR3 DNA sequence: TGTGCAAGTCGCTTAGGAGAGGCTAGTAATGGCAATCAGCCCCAGCATTTT. Translated: CASRLGEASNGNQPQHF.

The chain couples TRBV2 to TRBJ2-3, with TRBD1 matching 11 bases. J was trimmed by 2 bases and V by 10 bases; bases with no gene match: 5. In germline, CDR1 is SNHLY, CDR2 FYNNEI. This CDR3 is 14 amino acids long. The CDR3 is CATNGQGATDTQYF. CDR3 nucleotide sequence: TGTGCCACCAATGGACAGGGGGCCACAGATACGCAGTATTTT.

This sequence joins TRBV7-9 and TRBJ2-7; 10 bases are a match to TRBD1. The CDR3 is made up of 15 amino acids. The germline V gene has CDR1 SEHNR and CDR2 FQNEAQ (reference sequence). Trimming removed 0 bases from V and 1 base from J; junction bases left unmatched: 0. CDR3 amino acids: CASSLAGQGSYEQYF. CDR3 in DNA: TGTGCCAGCAGCTTAGCGGGACAGGGGTCCTACGAGCAGTACTTC.

This clone was counted a single time. This rearrangement joins TRBV7-3 to TRBJ2-1, with D possibly matching TRBD2 (5 bases). Trimming took off 6 bases at V and 4 bases at J, with 13 bases between the two ends. The CDR3 has 14 residues. Germline-derived CDR1 and CDR2 are SGHTA and FQGTGA. Here the CDR3 reads CASRSSGLYNEQFF. In DNA, the CDR3 is TGTGCCAGCAGGTCATCCGGACTTTACAATGAGCAGTTCTTC.

In the case of this clone: The sample carries other DNA sequences with the same CDR3. The chain is built from TRBV6-1 and TRBJ2-1; D remains unclear. The germline V and J ends were trimmed by 0 bases and 10 bases, with 7 bases remaining between them. CDR3 length equals 12 residues. Germline values: CDR1 MNHNS, CDR2 SASEGT. CDR3 bases: TGTGCCAGCAGTGAAGCTCCGGGCGAGCAGTTCTTC. Translating gives CASSEAPGEQFF.

The rearrangement uses TRBV28 and TRBJ2-7; D may be TRBD1 (6 bases). Germline V gene lookup returns CDR1 MDHEN and CDR2 SYDVKM. CDR3 length equals 14 residues. Trimming removed 6 bases at V and 4 bases at J, with 16 bases between. The CDR3: CASSLGDRSYEQYF. Here the CDR3 DNA reads TGTGCCAGCAGCCTGGGAGACAGGAGTTACGAGCAGTACTTC.

The V and J genes are TRBV6-1 and TRBJ1-5; D unclear. The CDR3 extends over 14 amino acids. The germline V gene encodes CDR1 MNHNS and CDR2 SASEGT. Trimming took off 3 bases at V and 0 bases at J, with 6 bases between the two ends. DNA for the CDR3: TGTGCCAGCAGTGAGACACCTAGCAATCAGCCCCAGCATTTT. It encodes CASSETPSNQPQHF.

CDR3 residues: CASSQTSSGGPGFF. In DNA, the CDR3 is TGTGCCAGCAGCCAAACTTCCTCCGGAGGACCGGGGTTCTTC. This chain uses TRBV9 with TRBJ2-1; D may be TRBD2 (5 bases). Trimming left V 4 bases short and J 15 bases short, with 23 bases between. Germline V gene data show CDR1 as SGDLS and CDR2 as YYNGEE. The CDR3 is made up of 14 amino acids. Based on the CDR3 plus reference TRBV9 and TRBJ2-1, the full variable domain is DSGVTQTPKHLITATGQRVTLRCSPRSGDLSVYWYQQSLDQGLQFLIQYYNGEERAKGNILERFSAQQFPDLHSELNLSSLELGDSALYFCASSQTSSGGPGFFGPGTRLTVL.

The chain joins TRBV19 to TRBJ1-1, with a weak D call TRBD1 (6 bases). This CDR3 spans 13 amino acids. Trimming removed 7 bases at V and 7 bases at J, with 16 bases between. CDR1 LNHDA and CDR2 SQIVND come from the germline V gene (reference sequence). The CDR3 region is CASTHLRGHEAFF. DNA for the CDR3: TGTGCCAGTACCCACCTGAGGGGACATGAAGCTTTCTTT. Full variable domain (rest looked up from reference TRBV19 and TRBJ1-1): DGGITQSPKYLFRKEGQNVTLSCEQNLNHDAMYWYRQDPGQGLRLIYYSQIVNDFQKGDIAEGYSVSREKKESFPLTVTSAQKNPTAFYLCASTHLRGHEAFFGQGTRLTVV.

This chain joins TRBV27 and TRBJ1-5; 10 bases match TRBD1. Germline CDR1 and CDR2: MNHEY and SMNVEV (reference sequence). The CDR3 loop spans 17 amino acids. Unmatched junction bases numbered 8, after V lost 2 bases and J lost 4 bases. Written as DNA, the CDR3 is TGTGCCAGCAGTTTACTGGGACAGGGGACCTTAAATCAGCCCCAGCATTTT. This encodes CASSLLGQGTLNQPQHF.

The J gene is TRBJ2-7, the V gene TRBV6-1; 7 bases match TRBD1. The CDR3 covers 13 residues. V shed 7 bases, J shed 3 bases, and the junction held 6 bases outside the gene matches. Germline CDR1 and CDR2: MNHNS and SASEGT. The CDR3 DNA follows: TGTGCCAGCATTCTGGGACAGCGCTACGAGCAGTACTTC. Protein: CASILGQRYEQYF.

This chain joins TRBV15 and TRBJ2-7, with D possibly TRBD1 on 5 matching bases. Trimming pared 0 bases from V and 3 bases from J, leaving 12 bases between. This CDR3 has 15 amino acids. Looked up from germline, CDR1 is LNHNV and CDR2 is YYDKDF (reference sequence). CDR3 in amino acids: CATSRDRAGIYEQYF. The CDR3 DNA reads as TGTGCCACCAGCAGAGATCGGGCAGGGATCTACGAGCAGTACTTC.